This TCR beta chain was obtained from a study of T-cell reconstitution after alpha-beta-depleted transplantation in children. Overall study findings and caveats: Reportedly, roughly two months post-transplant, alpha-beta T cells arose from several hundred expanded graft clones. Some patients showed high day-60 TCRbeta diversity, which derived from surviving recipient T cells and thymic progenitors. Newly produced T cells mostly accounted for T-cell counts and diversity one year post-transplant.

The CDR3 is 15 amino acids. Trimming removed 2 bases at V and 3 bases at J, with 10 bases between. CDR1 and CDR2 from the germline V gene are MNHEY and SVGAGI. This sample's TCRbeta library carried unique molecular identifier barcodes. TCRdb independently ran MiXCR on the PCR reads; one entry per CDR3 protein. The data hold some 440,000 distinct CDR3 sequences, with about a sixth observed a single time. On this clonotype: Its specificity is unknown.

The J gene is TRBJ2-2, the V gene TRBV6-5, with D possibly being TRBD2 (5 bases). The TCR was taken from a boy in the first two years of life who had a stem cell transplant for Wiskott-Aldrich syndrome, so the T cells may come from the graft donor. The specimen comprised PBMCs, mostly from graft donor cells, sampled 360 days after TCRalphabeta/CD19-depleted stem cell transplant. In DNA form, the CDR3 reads TGTGCCAGCAGTTACGAGGGATGGTACACCGGGGAGCTGTTTTTT. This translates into CASSYEGWYTGELFF.